This TCR beta chain was obtained from a study of cytomegalovirus exposure and HLA in healthy donors. Background on the study: A prior analysis found more than 90 million unique TCR beta sequences from around 200 million T cells.

In regard to this clone: The target antigen is unknown.

CDR1 is MGHDK, CDR2 SYGVNS, per germline. The CDR3 contains 15 residues. Trimming stripped 4 bases from V and 1 base from J, with 14 bases between. The primer mix had 60 Vbeta and 13 Jbeta primers. Sequenced by immunoSEQ multiplex PCR; TCRdb stores in-frame clones only, minus some. Of some 130,000 clones listed, under 85% were seen once; the top ten hold around 4%. Study-wide results and caveats: Cytomegalovirus-associated status was assigned to about 150 TCR beta chains.

The source is a male donor in good health and CMV-seropositive. The material sequenced was PBMCs. The rearrangement uses TRBV25-1 and TRBJ2-7, with D uncertain. In DNA, the CDR3 is TGTGCCAGCAGTGTACCGGTTGGGCTTTCCTACGAGCAGTACTTC. It specifies CASSVPVGLSYEQYF.